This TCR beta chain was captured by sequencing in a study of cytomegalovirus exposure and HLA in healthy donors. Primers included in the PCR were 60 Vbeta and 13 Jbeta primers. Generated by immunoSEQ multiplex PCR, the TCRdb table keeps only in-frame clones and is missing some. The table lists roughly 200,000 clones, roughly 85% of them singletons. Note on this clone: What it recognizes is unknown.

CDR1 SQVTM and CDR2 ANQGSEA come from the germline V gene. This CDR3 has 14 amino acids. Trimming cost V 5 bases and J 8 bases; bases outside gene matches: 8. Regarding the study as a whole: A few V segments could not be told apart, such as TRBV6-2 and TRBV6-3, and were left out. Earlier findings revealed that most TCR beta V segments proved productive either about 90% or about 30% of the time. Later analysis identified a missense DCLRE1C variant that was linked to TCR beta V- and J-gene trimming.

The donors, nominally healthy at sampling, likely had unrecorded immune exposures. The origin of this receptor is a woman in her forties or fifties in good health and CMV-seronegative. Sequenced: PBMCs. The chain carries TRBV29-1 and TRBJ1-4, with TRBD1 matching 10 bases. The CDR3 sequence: CSVSGQGVGEKLFF. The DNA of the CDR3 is TGCAGCGTTTCTGGACAGGGGGTTGGGGAAAAACTGTTTTTT.